This T cell receptor beta chain derives from a study of blood T cell repertoires in COVID-19. Study as a whole: The United States, Italy and Spain supplied acute and convalescent COVID-19 samples. Sample material is recorded as cDNA or gDNA derived from T cells, B-cell-depleted T cells, or PBMCs.

The CDR3 has 16 residues. Trimming shortened V by 6 bases and J by 1 base, and 17 bases separated the two germline ends. CDR1 and CDR2 from the germline V gene are MNHEY and SMNVEV (reference sequence). Using immunoSEQ multiplex PCR, the repertoire was profiled, and TCRdb retains in-frame clones only, with some absent. Of roughly 230,000 clones listed, approximately 83% were seen once; the top ten hold about 4.2%. A single count supports this clone. Specimen: peripheral blood. The clonotype was recovered from a man aged 50 or older with active or convalescent COVID-19. The rearrangement uses TRBV27 and TRBJ2-3; possible D gene TRBD2, 6 bases. The CDR3, as DNA: TGTGCCAGCAGCGCCAGAGTGGGGGGTCGCACAGATACGCAGTATTTT. Translating it yields CASSARVGGRTDTQYF.